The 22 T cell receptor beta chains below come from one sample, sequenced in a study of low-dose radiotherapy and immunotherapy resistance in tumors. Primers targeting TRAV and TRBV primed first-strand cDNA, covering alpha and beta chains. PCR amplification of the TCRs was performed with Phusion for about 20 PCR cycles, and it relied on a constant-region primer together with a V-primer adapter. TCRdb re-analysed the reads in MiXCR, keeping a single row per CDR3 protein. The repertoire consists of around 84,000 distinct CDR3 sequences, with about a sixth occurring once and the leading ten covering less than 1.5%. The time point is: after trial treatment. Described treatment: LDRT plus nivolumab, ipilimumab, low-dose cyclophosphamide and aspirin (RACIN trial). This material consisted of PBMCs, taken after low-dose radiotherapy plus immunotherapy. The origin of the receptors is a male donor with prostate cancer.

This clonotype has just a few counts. CDR3 region: CASQEGNEQFF. The CDR3 region has the DNA TGTGCTAGTCAGGAGGGGAATGAGCAGTTCTTC. The rearrangement uses TRBV12-5 and TRBJ2-1, with a tentative D call TRBD2 (6 bases). This CDR3 comprises 11 residues. V dropped 8 bases and J dropped 7 bases, with 9 bases sitting between them. Germline V gene data show CDR1 as LGHNT and CDR2 as FRNRAP.

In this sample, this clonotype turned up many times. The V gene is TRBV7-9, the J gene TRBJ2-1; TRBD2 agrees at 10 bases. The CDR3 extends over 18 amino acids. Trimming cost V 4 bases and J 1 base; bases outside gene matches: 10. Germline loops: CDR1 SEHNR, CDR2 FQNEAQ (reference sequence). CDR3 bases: TGTGCCAGCAGCTCGCCCAGCGGGAGGGCCCTTTCCTACAATGAGCAGTTCTTC. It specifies CASSSPSGRALSYNEQFF.

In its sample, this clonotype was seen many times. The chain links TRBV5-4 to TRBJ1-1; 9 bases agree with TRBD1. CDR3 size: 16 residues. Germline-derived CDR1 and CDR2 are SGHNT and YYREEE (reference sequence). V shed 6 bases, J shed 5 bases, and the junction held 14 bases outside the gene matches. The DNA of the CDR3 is TGTGCCAGCATGCCTCTCGAACAGGGGGCTAAAACTGAAGCTTTCTTT. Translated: CASMPLEQGAKTEAFF.

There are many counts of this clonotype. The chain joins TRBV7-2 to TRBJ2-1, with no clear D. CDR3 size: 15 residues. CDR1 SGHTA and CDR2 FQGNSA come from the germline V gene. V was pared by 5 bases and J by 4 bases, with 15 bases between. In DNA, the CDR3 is TGTGCCAGCAGCCCCCCTGGAAAGACTTACAATGAGCAGTTCTTC. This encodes CASSPPGKTYNEQFF.

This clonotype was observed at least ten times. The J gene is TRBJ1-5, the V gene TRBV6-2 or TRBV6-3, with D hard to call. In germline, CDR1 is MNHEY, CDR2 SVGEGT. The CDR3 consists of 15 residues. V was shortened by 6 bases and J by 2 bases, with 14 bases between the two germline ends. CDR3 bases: TGTGCCAGCAGCATTGGGGTTTATGGCAATCAGCCCCAGCATTTT. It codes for CASSIGVYGNQPQHF.

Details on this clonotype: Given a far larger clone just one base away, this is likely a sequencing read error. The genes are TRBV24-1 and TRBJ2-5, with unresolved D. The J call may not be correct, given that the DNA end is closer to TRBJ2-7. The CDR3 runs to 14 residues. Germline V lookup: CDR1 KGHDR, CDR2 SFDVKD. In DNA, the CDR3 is TGTACCACCAGTGACCACCCTGGGATTGACGAGCAGTACTTC. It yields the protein CTTSDHPGIDEQYF.

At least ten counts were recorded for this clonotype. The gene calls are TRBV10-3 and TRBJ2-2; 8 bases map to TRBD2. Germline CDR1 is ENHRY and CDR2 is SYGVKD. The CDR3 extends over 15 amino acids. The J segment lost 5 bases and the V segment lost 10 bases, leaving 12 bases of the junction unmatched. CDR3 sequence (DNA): TGTGCCACCGCTGAAATAGCGGGAAGTACCGGGGAGCTGTTTTTT. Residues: CATAEIAGSTGELFF.

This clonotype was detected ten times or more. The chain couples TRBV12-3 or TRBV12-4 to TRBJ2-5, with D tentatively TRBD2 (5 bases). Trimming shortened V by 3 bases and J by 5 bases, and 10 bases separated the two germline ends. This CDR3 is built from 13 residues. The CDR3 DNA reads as TGTGCCAGCAGTTTCGGCGGGCTCGAGACCCAGTACTTC. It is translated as CASSFGGLETQYF.

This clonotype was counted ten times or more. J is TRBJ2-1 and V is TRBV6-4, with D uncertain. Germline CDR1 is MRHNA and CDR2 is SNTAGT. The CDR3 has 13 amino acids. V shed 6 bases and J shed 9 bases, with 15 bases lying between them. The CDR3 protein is CASSPQENTEQFF. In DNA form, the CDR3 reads TGTGCCAGCAGCCCTCAGGAGAACACTGAGCAGTTCTTC.

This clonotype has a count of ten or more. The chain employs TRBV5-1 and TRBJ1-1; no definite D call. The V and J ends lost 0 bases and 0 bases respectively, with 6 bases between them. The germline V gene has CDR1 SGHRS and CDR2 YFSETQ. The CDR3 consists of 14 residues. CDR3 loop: CASSLAGMNTEAFF. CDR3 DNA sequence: TGCGCCAGCAGCTTGGCCGGGATGAACACTGAAGCTTTCTTT.

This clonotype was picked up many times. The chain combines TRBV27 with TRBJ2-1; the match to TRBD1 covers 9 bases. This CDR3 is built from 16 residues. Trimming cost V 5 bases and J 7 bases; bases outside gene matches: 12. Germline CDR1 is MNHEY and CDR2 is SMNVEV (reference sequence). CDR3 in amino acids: CASSAIRDRERNEQFF. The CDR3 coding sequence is TGTGCCAGCAGTGCAATCCGGGACAGGGAACGGAATGAGCAGTTCTTC.

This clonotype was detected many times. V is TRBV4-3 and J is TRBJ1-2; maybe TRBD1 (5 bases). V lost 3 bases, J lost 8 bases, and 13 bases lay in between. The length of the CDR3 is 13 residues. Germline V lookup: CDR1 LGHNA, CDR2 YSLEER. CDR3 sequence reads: CASSQQGLGGYTF. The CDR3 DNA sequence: TGCGCCAGCAGCCAGCAGGGCCTTGGGGGCTACACCTTC.

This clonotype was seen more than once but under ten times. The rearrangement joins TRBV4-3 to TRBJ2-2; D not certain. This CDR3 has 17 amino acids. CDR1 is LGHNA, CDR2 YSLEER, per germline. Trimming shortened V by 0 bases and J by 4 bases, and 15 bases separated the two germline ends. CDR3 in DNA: TGCGCCAGCAGCCAAGATCTCGTAACCCGAGGCACCGGGGAGCTGTTTTTT. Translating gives CASSQDLVTRGTGELFF.

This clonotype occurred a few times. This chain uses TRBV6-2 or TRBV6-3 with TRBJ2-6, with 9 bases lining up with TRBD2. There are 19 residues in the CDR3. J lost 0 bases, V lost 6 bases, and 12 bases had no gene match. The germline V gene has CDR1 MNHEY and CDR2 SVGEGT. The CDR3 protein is CASRYDALAGFSGANVLTF. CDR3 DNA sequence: TGTGCCAGCAGATACGACGCGCTAGCGGGATTCTCTGGGGCCAACGTCCTGACTTTC.

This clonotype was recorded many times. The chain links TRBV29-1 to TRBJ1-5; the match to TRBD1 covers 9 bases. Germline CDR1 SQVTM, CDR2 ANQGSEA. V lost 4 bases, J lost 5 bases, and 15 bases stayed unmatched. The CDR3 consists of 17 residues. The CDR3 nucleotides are TGCAGCGTTGCGGGGAAGGTTGGGACAGGGCCCGATCAGCCCCAGCATTTT. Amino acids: CSVAGKVGTGPDQPQHF.

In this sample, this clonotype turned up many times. The CDR3, as DNA: TGCGCCAGCAGTTTAGGCTCAGCTGGGGCCAACGTCCTGACTTTC. Translation gives CASSLGSAGANVLTF. This chain connects TRBV5-1 to TRBJ2-6, with D uncertain. Germline V gene data show CDR1 as SGHRS and CDR2 as YFSETQ. The CDR3 contains 15 residues. Trimming stripped 5 bases from V and 2 bases from J, with 11 bases between.

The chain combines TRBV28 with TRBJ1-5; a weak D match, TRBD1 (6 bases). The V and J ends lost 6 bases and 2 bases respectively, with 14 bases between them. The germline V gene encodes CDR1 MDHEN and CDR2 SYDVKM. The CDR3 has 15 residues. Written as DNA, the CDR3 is TGTGCCAGCAGAGGTGCAGGGGATGGCAATCAGCCCCAGCATTTT. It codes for CASRGAGDGNQPQHF.

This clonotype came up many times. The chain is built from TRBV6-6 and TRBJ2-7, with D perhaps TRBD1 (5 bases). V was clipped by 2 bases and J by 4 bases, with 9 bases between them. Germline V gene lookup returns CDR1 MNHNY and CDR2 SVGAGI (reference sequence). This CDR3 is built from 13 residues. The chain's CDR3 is CASSYDREYEQYF. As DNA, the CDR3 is TGTGCCAGCAGTTACGACAGAGAGTACGAGCAGTACTTC.

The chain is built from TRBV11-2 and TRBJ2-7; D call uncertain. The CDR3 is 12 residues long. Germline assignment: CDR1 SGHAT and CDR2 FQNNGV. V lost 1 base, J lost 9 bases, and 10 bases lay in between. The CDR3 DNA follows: TGTGCCAGCAGCTTAGGCGTTCTGGGGCAGTACTTC. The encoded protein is CASSLGVLGQYF.

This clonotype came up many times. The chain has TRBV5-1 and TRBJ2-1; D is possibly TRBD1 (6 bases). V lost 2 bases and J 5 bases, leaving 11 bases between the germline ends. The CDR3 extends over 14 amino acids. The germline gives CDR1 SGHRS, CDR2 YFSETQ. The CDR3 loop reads CASSLSGADNEQFF. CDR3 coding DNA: TGCGCCAGCAGCTTATCAGGGGCTGACAATGAGCAGTTCTTC. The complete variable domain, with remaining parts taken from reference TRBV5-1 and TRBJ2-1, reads KAGVTQTPRYLIKTRGQQVTLSCSPISGHRSVSWYQQTPGQGLQFLFEYFSETQRNKGNFPGRFSGRQFSNSRSEMNVSTLELGDSALYLCASSLSGADNEQFFGPGTRLTVL.

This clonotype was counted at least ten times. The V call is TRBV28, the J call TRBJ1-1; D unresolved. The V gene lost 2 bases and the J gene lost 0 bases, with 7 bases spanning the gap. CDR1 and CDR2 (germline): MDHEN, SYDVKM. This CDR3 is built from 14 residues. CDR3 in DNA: TGTGCCAGCAGTTTAGAGTGGATGAACACTGAAGCTTTCTTT. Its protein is CASSLEWMNTEAFF. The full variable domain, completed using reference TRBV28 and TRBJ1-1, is DVKVTQSSRYLVKRTGEKVFLECVQDMDHENMFWYRQDPGLGLRLIYFSYDVKMKEKGDIPEGYSVSREKKERFSLILESASTNQTSMYLCASSLEWMNTEAFFGQGTRLTVV.

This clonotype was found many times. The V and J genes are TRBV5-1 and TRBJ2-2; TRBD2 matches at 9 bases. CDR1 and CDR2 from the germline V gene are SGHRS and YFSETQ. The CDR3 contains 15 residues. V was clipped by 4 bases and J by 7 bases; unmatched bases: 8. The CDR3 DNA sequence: TGCGCCAGCAGCATCGCGGGAGGGGCCGGCGGGGAGCTGTTTTTT. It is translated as CASSIAGGAGGELFF.